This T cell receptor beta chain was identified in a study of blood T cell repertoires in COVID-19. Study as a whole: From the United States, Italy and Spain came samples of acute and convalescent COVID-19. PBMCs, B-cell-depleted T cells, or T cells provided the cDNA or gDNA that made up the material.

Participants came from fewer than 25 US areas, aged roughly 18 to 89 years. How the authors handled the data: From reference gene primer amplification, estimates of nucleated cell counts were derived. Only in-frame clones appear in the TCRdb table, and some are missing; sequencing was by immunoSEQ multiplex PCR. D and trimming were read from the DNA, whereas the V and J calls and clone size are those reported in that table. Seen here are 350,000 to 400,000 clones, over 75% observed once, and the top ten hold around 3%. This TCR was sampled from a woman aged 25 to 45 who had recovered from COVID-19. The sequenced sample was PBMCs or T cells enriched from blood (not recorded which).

The CDR3 DNA sequence: TGTGCCAGCAGCCAAGTCGAGGCTCGAATAAGTGCCGCTATGAACACTGAAGCTTTCTTT. Amino acids: CASSQVEARISAAMNTEAFF. The V and J genes are TRBV14 and TRBJ1-1; no reliable D call. The germline V gene encodes CDR1 SGHDN and CDR2 FVKESK. This CDR3 is 20 amino acids long. V dropped 1 base and J dropped 0 bases, with 24 bases sitting between them.